This TCR beta chain was found in a study of early T cells in non-severe SARS-CoV-2 infection. TCRdb reprocessed the 5' RACE reads via MiXCR and lists one record per CDR3 protein. The data show more than 95,000 distinct CDR3 sequences, roughly 9.6% seen once. This clonotype was counted ten times or more. The CDR3 spans 14 residues. With 5 bases clipped from V and 3 bases from J, the junction kept 7 bases outside the gene matches. Germline V CDR1 and CDR2: MDHEN, SYDVKM. The sample was whole blood, taken at baseline. This receptor was identified in an adult who was a healthcare worker with PCR-confirmed SARS-CoV-2 infection or an uninfected control (not recorded which). This chain links TRBV28 with TRBJ2-7; 7 bases line up with TRBD1. The CDR3 sequence is CASSTTGTYYEQYF. For the CDR3, the DNA is TGTGCCAGCAGTACGACAGGGACCTACTACGAGCAGTACTTC.